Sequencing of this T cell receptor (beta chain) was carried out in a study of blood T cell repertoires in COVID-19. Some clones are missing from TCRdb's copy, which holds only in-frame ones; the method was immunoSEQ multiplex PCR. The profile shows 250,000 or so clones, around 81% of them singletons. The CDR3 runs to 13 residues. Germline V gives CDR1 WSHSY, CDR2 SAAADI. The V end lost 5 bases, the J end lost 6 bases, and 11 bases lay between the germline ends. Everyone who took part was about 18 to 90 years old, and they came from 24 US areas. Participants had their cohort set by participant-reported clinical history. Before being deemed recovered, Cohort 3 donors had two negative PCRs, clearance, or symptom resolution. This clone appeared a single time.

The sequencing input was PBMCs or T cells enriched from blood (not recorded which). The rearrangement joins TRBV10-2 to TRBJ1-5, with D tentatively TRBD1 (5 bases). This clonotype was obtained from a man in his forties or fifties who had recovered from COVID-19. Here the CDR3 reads CASSKGLVQPQHF. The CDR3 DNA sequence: TGCGCCAGCAGTAAGGGGTTAGTTCAGCCCCAGCATTTT.